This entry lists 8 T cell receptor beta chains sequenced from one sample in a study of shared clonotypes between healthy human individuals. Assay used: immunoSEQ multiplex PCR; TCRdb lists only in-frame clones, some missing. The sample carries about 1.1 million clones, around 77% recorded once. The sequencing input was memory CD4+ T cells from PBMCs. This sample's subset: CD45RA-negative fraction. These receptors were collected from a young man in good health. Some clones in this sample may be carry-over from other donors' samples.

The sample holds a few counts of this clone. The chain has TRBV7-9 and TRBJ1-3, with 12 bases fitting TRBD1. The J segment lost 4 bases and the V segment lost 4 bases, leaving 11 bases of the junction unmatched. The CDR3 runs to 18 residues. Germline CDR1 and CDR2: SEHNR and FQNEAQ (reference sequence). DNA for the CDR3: TGTGCCAGCAGCTCGCGGGGACAGGGGGCGAGAAGGGGAAACACCATATATTTT. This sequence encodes CASSSRGQGARRGNTIYF.

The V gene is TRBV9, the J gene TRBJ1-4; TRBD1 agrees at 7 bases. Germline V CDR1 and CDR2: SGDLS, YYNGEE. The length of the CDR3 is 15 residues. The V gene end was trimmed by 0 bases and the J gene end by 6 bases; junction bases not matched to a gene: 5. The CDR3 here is CASSVEAGGDEKLFF. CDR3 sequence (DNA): TGTGCCAGCAGCGTAGAGGCAGGGGGGGATGAAAAACTGTTTTTT.

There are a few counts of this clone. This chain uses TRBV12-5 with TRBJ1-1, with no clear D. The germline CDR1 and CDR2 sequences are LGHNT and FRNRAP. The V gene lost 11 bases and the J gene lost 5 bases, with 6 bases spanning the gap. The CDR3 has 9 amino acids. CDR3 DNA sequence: TGTGCTTCTGGGACTGAAGCTTTCTTT. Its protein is CASGTEAFF.

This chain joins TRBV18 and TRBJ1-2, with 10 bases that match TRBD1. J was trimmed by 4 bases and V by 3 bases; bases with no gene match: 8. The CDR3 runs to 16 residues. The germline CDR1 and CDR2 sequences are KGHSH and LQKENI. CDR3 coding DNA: TGTGCCAGCTCACCCCCTGAGACAGGGGGCGTCTATGGCTACACCTTC. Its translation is CASSPPETGGVYGYTF.

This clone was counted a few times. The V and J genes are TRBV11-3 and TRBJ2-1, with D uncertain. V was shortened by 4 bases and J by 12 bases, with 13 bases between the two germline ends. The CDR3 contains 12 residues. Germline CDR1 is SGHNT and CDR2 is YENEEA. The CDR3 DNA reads TGTGCCAGCAGCTCGACTGGACGAACGCAGTTCTTC. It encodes CASSSTGRTQFF.

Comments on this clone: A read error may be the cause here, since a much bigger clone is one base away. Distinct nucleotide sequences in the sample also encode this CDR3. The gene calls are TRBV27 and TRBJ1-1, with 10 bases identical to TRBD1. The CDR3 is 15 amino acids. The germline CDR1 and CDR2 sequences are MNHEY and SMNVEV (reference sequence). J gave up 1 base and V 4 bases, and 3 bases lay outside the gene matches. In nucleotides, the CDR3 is TGTGCCAGCAGTTCGGACAGGGGGGCGAACACTGAAGCTTTCTTT. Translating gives CASSSDRGANTEAFF.

In DNA form, the CDR3 reads TGTGCCAGCAGTTCCTCGGGACAGGGCAGAAACACCATATATTTT. Encoded protein: CASSSSGQGRNTIYF. The chain combines TRBV28 with TRBJ1-3, with 9 positions matching TRBD1. The germline V gene has CDR1 MDHEN and CDR2 SYDVKM. J was trimmed by 5 bases and V by 4 bases; bases with no gene match: 6. This CDR3 has 15 residues. Supplemented by reference TRBV28 and TRBJ1-3, the full variable domain reads DVKVTQSSRYLVKRTGEKVFLECVQDMDHENMFWYRQDPGLGLRLIYFSYDVKMKEKGDIPEGYSVSREKKERFSLILESASTNQTSMYLCASSSSGQGRNTIYFGEGSWLTVV.

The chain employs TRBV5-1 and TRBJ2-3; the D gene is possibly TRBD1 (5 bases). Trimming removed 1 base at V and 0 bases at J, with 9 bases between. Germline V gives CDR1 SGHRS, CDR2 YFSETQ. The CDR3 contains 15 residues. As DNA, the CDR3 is TGCGCCAGCAGCTTGAGGCCAGGGAGCACAGATACGCAGTATTTT. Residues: CASSLRPGSTDTQYF.